This record covers a single TCR beta chain. Germline-derived CDR1 and CDR2 are SGHDN and FVKESK. Trimming removed 4 bases from V and 7 bases from J, with 11 bases in between. This CDR3 has 12 amino acids. This specimen belongs to a study of patients and donors after allogeneic stem cell transplantation. TCRdb independently ran MiXCR on the RT-PCR reads; one entry per CDR3 protein. The sample holds approximately 60,000 distinct CDR3 sequences, 13% seen once. The rearrangement joins TRBV14 to TRBJ2-7; D gene uncertain. This TCR was recovered from a human donor who was either an allogeneic HSCT recipient or a stem cell or donor lymphocyte infusion donor (not recorded which). It is not recorded whose cells these are; they may come from a transplant donor. Sequencing was performed on blood, either unsorted or a sorted T cell fraction (not recorded which). For the CDR3, the DNA is TGTGCCAGCAGCCCGATTGTCGGGGAGCAGTACTTC. This codes for CASSPIVGEQYF.